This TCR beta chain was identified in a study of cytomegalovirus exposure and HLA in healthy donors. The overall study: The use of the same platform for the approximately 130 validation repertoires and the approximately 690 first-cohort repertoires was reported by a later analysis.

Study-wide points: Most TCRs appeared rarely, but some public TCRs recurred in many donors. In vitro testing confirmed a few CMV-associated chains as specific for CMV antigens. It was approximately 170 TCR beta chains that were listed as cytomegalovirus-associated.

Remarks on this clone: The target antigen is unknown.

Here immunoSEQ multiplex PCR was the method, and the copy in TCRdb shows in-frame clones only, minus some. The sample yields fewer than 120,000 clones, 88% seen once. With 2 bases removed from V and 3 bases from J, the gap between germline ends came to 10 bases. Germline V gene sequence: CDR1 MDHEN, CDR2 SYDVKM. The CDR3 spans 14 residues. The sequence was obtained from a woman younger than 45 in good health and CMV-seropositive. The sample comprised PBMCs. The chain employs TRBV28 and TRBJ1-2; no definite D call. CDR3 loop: CASSLVSSHYGYTF. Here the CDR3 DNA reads TGTGCCAGCAGTTTAGTCTCCTCCCACTATGGCTACACCTTC.